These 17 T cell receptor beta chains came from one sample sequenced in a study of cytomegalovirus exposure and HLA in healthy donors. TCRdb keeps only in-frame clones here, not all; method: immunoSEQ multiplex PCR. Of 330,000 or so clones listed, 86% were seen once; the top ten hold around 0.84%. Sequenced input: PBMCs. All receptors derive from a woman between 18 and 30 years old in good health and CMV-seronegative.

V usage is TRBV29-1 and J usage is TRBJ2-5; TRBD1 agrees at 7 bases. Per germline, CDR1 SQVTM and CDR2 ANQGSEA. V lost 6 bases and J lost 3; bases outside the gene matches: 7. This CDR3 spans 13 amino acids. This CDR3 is CSVAKDRKETQYF. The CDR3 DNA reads TGCAGCGTAGCAAAGGACAGGAAAGAGACCCAGTACTTC. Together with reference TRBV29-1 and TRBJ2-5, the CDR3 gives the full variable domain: SAVISQKPSRDICQRGTSLTIQCQVDSQVTMMFWYRQQPGQSLTLIATANQGSEATYESGFVIDKFPISRPNLTFSTLTVSNMSPEDSSIYLCSVAKDRKETQYFGPGTRLLVL.

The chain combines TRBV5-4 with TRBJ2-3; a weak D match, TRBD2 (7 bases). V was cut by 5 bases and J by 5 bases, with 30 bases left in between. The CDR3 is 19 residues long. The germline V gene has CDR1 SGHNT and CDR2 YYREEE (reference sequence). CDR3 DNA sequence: TGTGCCAGCAGTTCGGGGAGGGGGAGTGGTCGGGTGTCTGGAGATACGCAGTATTTT. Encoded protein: CASSSGRGSGRVSGDTQYF.

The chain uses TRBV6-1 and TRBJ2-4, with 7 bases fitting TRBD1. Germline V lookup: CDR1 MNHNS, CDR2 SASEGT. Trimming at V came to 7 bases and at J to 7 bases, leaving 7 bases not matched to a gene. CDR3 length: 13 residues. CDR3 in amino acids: CASIPTGENIQYF. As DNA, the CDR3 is TGTGCCAGCATCCCAACAGGGGAGAACATTCAGTACTTC.

CDR3 sequence reads: CASSIQGSNTEAFF. CDR3 in DNA: TGTGCCAGCAGCATCCAGGGGTCGAACACTGAAGCTTTCTTT. V gene TRBV7-2 combines with J gene TRBJ1-1; a weak D match, TRBD1 (6 bases). CDR3 size: 14 residues. The germline V and J ends were trimmed by 5 bases and 1 base, with 11 bases remaining between them. CDR1 is SGHTA and CDR2 is FQGNSA in the germline V gene. The complete variable domain, with remaining parts taken from reference TRBV7-2 and TRBJ1-1, reads GAGVSQSPSNKVTEKGKDVELRCDPISGHTALYWYRQSLGQGLEFLIYFQGNSAPDKSGLPSDRFSAERTGGSVSTLTIQRTQQEDSAVYLCASSIQGSNTEAFFGQGTRLTVV.

CDR3 protein: CASSATSGKDTQYF. In DNA, the CDR3 is TGTGCCAGCAGCGCGACTAGCGGGAAGGATACGCAGTATTTT. The chain carries TRBV7-2 and TRBJ2-3, with 11 bases that match TRBD2. With V trimmed by 5 bases and J by 6 bases, 4 bases remained unmatched. The CDR3 loop spans 14 amino acids. The germline V gene has CDR1 SGHTA and CDR2 FQGNSA.

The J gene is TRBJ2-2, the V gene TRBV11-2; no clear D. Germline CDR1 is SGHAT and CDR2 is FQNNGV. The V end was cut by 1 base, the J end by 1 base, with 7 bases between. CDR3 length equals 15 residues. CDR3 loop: CASSLAQENTGELFF. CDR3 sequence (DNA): TGTGCCAGCAGCTTAGCCCAGGAGAACACCGGGGAGCTGTTTTTT.

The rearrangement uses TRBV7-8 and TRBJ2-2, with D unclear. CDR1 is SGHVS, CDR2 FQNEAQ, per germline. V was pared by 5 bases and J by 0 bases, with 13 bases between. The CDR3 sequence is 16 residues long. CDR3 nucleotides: TGTGCCAGCAGCCCCCGAACGGTCTCGAACACCGGGGAGCTGTTTTTT. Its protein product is CASSPRTVSNTGELFF.

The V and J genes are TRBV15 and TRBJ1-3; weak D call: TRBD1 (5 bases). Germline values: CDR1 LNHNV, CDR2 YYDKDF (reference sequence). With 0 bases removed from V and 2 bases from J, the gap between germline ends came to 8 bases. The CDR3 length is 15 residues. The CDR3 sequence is CATSRDRGTGNTIYF. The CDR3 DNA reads TGTGCCACCAGCAGAGATCGGGGGACTGGAAACACCATATATTTT.

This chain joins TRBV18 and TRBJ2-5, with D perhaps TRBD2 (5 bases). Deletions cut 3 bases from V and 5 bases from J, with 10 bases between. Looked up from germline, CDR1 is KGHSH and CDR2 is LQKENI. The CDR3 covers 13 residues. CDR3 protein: CASSPGRTETQYF. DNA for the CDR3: TGTGCCAGCTCACCGGGGAGAACGGAGACCCAGTACTTC.

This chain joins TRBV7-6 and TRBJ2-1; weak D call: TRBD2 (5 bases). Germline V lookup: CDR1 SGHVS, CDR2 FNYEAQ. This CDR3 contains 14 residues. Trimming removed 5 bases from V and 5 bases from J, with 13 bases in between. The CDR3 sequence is CASSLETTNNEQFF. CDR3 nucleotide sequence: TGTGCCAGCAGCCTAGAGACTACTAACAATGAGCAGTTCTTC.

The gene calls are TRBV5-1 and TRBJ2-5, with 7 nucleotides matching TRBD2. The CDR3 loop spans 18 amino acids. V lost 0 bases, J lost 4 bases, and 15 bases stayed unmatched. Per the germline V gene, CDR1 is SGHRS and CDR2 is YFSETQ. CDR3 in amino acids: CASSLGLSGGRGRETQYF. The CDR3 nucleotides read TGCGCCAGCAGCTTGGGGTTGTCGGGAGGTCGGGGAAGAGAGACCCAGTACTTC. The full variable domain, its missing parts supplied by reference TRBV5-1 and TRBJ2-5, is KAGVTQTPRYLIKTRGQQVTLSCSPISGHRSVSWYQQTPGQGLQFLFEYFSETQRNKGNFPGRFSGRQFSNSRSEMNVSTLELGDSALYLCASSLGLSGGRGRETQYFGPGTRLLVL.

This CDR3 is CASSSAGGGNYEQYF. In nucleotides, the CDR3 is TGTGCCAGCAGTTCCGCGGGAGGGGGTAACTACGAGCAGTACTTC. This chain joins TRBV7-9 and TRBJ2-7, with 9 bases lining up with TRBD2. Germline CDR1 SEHNR, CDR2 FQNEAQ (reference sequence). The CDR3 covers 15 residues. Trimming removed 6 bases from V and 3 bases from J; junction bases left unmatched: 9.

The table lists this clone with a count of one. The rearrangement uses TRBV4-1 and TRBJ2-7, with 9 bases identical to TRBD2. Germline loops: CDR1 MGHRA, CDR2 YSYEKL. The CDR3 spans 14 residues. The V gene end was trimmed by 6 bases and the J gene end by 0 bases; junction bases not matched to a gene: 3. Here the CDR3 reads CASRLAGSSYEQYF. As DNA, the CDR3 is TGCGCCAGCAGGCTAGCGGGGAGCTCCTACGAGCAGTACTTC.

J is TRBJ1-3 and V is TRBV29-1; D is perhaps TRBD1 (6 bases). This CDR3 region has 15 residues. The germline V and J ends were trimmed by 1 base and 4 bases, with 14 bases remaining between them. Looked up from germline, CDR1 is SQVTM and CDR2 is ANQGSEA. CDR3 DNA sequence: TGCAGCGTTGAAGTAACGGGGGGCCCGGGAAACACCATATATTTT. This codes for CSVEVTGGPGNTIYF.

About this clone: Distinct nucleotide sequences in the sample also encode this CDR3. CDR3 in amino acids: CATSRDRGNYGYTF. The CDR3 DNA reads TGTGCCACCAGCAGAGACAGGGGGAACTATGGCTACACCTTC. V usage is TRBV15 and J usage is TRBJ1-2, with 7 bases identical to TRBD1. CDR3 size: 14 residues. V trimming: 0 bases; J trimming: 2 bases; junction bases outside the gene matches: 0. Per germline, CDR1 LNHNV and CDR2 YYDKDF (reference sequence).

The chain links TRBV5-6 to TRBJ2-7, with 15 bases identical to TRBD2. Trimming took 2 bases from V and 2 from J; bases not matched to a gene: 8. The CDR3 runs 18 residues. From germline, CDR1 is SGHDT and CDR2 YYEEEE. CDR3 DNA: TGTGCCAGCAGCTTAGAGGGACTAGCGGGAGGTAAAGCCTACGAGCAGTACTTC. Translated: CASSLEGLAGGKAYEQYF. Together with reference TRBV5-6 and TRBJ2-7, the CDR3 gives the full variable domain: DAGVTQSPTHLIKTRGQQVTLRCSPKSGHDTVSWYQQALGQGPQFIFQYYEEEERQRGNFPDRFSGHQFPNYSSELNVNALLLGDSALYLCASSLEGLAGGKAYEQYFGPGTRLTVT.

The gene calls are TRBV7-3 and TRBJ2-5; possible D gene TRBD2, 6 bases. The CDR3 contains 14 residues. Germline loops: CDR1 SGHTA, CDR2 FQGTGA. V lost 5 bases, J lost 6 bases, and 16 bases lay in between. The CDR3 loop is CASSQGGDFKTQYF. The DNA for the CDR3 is TGTGCCAGCAGCCAGGGAGGAGATTTCAAGACCCAGTACTTC.